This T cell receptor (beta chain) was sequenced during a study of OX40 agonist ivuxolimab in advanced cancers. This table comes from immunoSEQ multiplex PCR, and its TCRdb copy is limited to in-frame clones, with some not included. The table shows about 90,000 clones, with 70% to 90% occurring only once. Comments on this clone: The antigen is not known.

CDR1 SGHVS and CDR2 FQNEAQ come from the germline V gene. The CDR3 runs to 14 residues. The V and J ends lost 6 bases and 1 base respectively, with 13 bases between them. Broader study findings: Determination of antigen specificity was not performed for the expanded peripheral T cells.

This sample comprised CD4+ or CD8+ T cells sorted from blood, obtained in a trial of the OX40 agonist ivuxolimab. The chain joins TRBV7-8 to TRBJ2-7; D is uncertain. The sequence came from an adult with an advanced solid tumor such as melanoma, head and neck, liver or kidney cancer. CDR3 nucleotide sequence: TGTGCCAGCAGGACGACGACGGATTCCTACGAGCAGTACTTC. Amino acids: CASRTTTDSYEQYF.